Included here is one T cell receptor beta chain sequence, with context. V was trimmed by 8 bases and J by 4 bases, leaving 5 bases between them. The CDR3 runs 11 residues. Germline V gene data show CDR1 as SGHAT and CDR2 as FQNNGV. Participant age was roughly 18 to 90 years, and participants resided in 25 or so US areas. Recovery among Cohort 3 donors was established by two negative PCRs, clearance, or symptom resolution. In the original workflow: How many nucleated cells were present was estimated from reference gene primer amplification. Some clones are missing from TCRdb's copy, which holds only in-frame ones; the method was immunoSEQ multiplex PCR. That table gives V, J and clone size, and the DNA gave D and trimming. This table holds some 330,000 clones, about 87% found once. This sample stems from a study of blood T cell repertoires in COVID-19. Study-wide background: The United States, Italy and Spain were the sources of the acute and convalescent COVID-19 samples.

Material: PBMCs or T cells enriched from blood (not recorded which). The clonotype originates from a man in his thirties or forties who had recovered from COVID-19. This chain links TRBV11-2 with TRBJ1-4; tentatively, D is TRBD1 (5 bases). CDR3 loop: CASGHNEKLFF. DNA of the CDR3: TGTGCCAGCGGACATAATGAAAAACTGTTTTTT.